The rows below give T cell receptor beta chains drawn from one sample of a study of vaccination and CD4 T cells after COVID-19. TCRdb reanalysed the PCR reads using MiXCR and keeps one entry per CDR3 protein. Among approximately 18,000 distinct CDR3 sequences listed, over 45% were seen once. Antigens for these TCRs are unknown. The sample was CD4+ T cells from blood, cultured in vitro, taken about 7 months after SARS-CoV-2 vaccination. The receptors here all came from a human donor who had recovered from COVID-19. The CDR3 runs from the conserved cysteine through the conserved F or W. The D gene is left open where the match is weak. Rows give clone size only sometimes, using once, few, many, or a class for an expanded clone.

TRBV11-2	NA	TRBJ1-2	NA	TGTGCCAGCAGCTTAGATCGGGGGGGTGGCTACACCTTC	CASSLDRGGGYTF
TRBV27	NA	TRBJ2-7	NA	TGTGCCAGCAGCGCCGGGCCACGCAGGGAGCAGTACTTC	CASSAGPRREQYF
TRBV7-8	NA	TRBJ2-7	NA	TGTGCCAGCAGCTCCCCCGCCCATGTTGGGGGAATGCAGTACTTC	CASSSPAHVGGMQYF
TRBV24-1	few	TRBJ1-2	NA	TGTGCCACTCGATTAACAATCCTCACCGGCTACACCTTC	CATRLTILTGYTF
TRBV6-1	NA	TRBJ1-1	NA	TGTGCCAGCAGTCTAGACACTGAAGCTTTCTTT	CASSLDTEAFF
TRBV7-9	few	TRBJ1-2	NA	TGTGCCAGCAGCCCAATAGGGGGTCACTATGGCTACACCTTC	CASSPIGGHYGYTF
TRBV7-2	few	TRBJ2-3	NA	TGTGCCAGCAGCTCTCAGGGGAGCACAGATACGCAGTATTTT	CASSSQGSTDTQYF
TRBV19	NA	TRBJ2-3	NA	TGTGCCAGTAGTATAGACGCTAGCACAGATACGCAGTATTTT	CASSIDASTDTQYF
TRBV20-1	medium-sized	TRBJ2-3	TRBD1	TGCAGTGCTAGTTATGAGGGGGCGGGCACAGATACGCAGTATTTT	CSASYEGAGTDTQYF
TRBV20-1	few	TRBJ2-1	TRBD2	TGCAGTGCTAGAGAGGCTAGCGGGAGCTGGGTAGATGAGCAGTTCTTC	CSAREASGSWVDEQFF
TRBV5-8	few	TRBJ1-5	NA	TGTGCCAGCAGCTTGTCGAGCAGACCCCAGCATTTT	CASSLSSRPQHF
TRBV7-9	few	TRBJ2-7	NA	TGTGCCAGCACGTCGGCAGGCCCCTACGAGCAGTACTTC	CASTSAGPYEQYF
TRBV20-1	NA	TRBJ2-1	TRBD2	TGCAGTGCCCCCCTAAGACTAGCCTCACACGAGCAGTTCTTC	CSAPLRLASHEQFF
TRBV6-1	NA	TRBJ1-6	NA	TGTGCCAGCAGTCCCCTCTATAATTCACCCCTCCACTTT	CASSPLYNSPLHF
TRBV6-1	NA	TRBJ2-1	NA	TGTGCCAGCAGTGTCCACCACGACAATGAGCAGTTCTTC	CASSVHHDNEQFF
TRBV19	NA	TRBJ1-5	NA	TGTGCCAGTAAACTATACAGGGCTAGCAATCAGCCCCAGCATTTT	CASKLYRASNQPQHF
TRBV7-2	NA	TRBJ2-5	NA	TGTGCCAGCAGCTTTCGACAGACTGGGGAGACCCAGTACTTC	CASSFRQTGETQYF
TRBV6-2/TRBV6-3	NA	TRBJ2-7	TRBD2	TGTGCCAGCAGGGCTAGCGGGAGCCCCCACGAGCAGTACTTC	CASRASGSPHEQYF
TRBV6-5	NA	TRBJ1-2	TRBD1	TGTGCCAGCAGTTATCCCCCCGACAGGGCCGGAGGCTACACCTTC	CASSYPPDRAGGYTF
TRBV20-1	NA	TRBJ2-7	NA	TGCAGTGCTAGACGGACAGTACCTATCTCCTACGAGCAGTACTTC	CSARRTVPISYEQYF
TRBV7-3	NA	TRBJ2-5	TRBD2	TGTGCCAGCAGCCCAAGGACTAGGGAGACCCAGTACTTC	CASSPRTRETQYF
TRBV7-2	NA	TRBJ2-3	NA	TGTGCCAGCAGCCACACAGATACGCAGTATTTT	CASSHTDTQYF
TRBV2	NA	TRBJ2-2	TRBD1	TGTGCCAGCAAGGGGGCGCAGGCCGGGGAGCTGTTTTTT	CASKGAQAGELFF
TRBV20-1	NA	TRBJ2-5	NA	TGCAGTGCTAGGGGGGGGCATTTAGAGACCCAGTACTTC	CSARGGHLETQYF